This TCR beta chain originates from a study of vaccination effects on CD4 cells after COVID-19. Study-wide background: Post-vaccine sample collection fell at a median of 72 days after the second dose.

Profiled with immunoSEQ multiplex PCR; TCRdb holds only in-frame clones, not every one. The table has 30,000 to 45,000 clones, about 80% seen once. Regarding this clone: Its antigen is not identified.

CDR1 and CDR2 (germline): MRHNA, SNTAGT. Between the trimmed V and J ends, which lost 0 bases and 10 bases, there was a span of 11 bases. The CDR3 runs to 13 residues. The study's findings and limits: In the study, convalescent patients were few, and early post-infection timepoints were absent. The vaccine-induced clones of healthy vaccinees included only 1 of 255 that cross-reacted with common cold coronaviruses.

Antigen-specific CD4+ T cells were first expanded with viral peptide pools by the ViraFEST assay and only then sequenced. Subsequent to a culture period of more than 8 days, CD4+ T cells were isolated. Each person got two doses of an mRNA SARS-CoV-2 vaccine, BNT162b2 or mRNA-1273. The healthy vaccine recipients, who had no prior SARS-CoV-2 infection, showed negative nucleocapsid antibodies. The rearrangement links TRBV6-4 to TRBJ2-3; no firm D call. Specimen: CD4+ T cells from PBMCs cultured with HCoV-NL63 spike peptides, collected after COVID-19 vaccination. This sequence originates from a human donor who received a COVID-19 vaccine. Some clones in this sample may be carry-over from other donors' samples. The CDR3 spells CASSDSLVGPQYF. CDR3 coding DNA: TGTGCCAGCAGTGACTCTCTAGTCGGCCCGCAGTATTTT.